This T cell receptor beta chain came from a study of regulatory T cells in long-lasting Graves disease (dated by TCRdb to the early 2020s). Background on the whole study: Patients with newly diagnosed Graves' disease had been on antithyroid drugs for under 3 months. Persistent Graves' disease patients were compared with newly diagnosed Graves' disease patients by peripheral blood TCR sequencing and RNA sequencing. A total of about 33 samples underwent TCR sequencing, from about 13 patients with persistent Graves' disease and 20 or so patients with newly diagnosed Graves' disease. The study took place in China and was registered as a clinical trial.

The sample's time point label, in plain terms: newly diagnosed GD, antithyroid drugs for less than 3 months. RNA was extracted from PBMCs in TRIzol for both TCR sequencing and RNA sequencing. Graves' disease was diagnosed according to American Thyroid Association guidelines. Patients were recruited from an endocrinology department in Xi'an, China. Each patient gave around 9.2 milliliters of peripheral blood, collected in an EDTA anticoagulant tube. Ficoll Paque Plus density gradient separation was used to isolate PBMCs, and no further T cell sorting was performed. An Agilent 2100 Bioanalyzer and agarose gel were used to check RNA quality, and a NanoDrop 2000 was used to measure RNA concentration. The paper as a whole reports these results and caveats: Sequencing and analysis were restricted to the TCR beta chain. Because the primary lesion, thyroid tissue, could not be accessed, the study looked at peripheral blood alone. Patients with persistent disease shared more public clonotypes (about 2,700) than newly diagnosed patients did (more than 900). The authors acknowledged the small sample size as a limitation that may reduce accuracy. Compared with newly diagnosed patients, patients with persistent Graves' disease had lower TCR Shannon entropy and fewer highly expanded clones, which suggests clonal expansion.

Ten or more counts support this clonotype. The specificity of this receptor is unknown. Base qualities are not recorded, but no much larger clone differs from it by a single base. The library was made by multiplex PCR. TCRdb shows the sequencer as Illumina HiSeq 4000. iRepertoire HTBI primers and Arm-PCR amplification of CDR3 regions were used to construct TCR beta libraries. Before sequencing, the PCR products went through gel purification. Regarding the original processing steps: Gene usage analysis of CDR3 amino acid clonotypes relied on the roughly 64 TRBV and over 13 TRBJ segments identified across samples. COPE and FqMerger were used to merge the filtered high-quality paired reads into contigs. BLAST was used to align contigs to IMGT TRBV, TRBD and TRBJ reference genes, and CDR3 was defined according to IMGT. Any clonotype with a frequency above 0.1% was counted as a highly expanded clone. Shannon entropy was used to measure repertoire diversity, and the Gini coefficient was used to measure V-J evenness. A clonotype was considered public if more than one individual shared it. The public sequencing data were trimmed at Q25 with fastp and processed into clonotypes with MiXCR by TCRdb, which kept only in-frame beta chains. Here each entry gathers all rows of one CDR3 protein and keeps the most common genes and DNA. The V and J calls reflect TCRdb's pipeline rather than the authors' work. This sample comprises 400,000 to 450,000 distinct CDR3 sequences, over 15% of them detected only once. The ten largest clones capture roughly 10% of the sample.

The data were also submitted as part of a second study, on T cells in Graves' hyperthyroidism and ophthalmopathy. Reported in the second study: Graves' hyperthyroidism was defined as stable when no progression to ophthalmopathy occurred over 18 months of follow-up. Hyperthyroidism patients were newly diagnosed, with disease duration under 2 months, and aged 18 to 65 years. Exclusion was applied to patients with uncontrolled infections, other autoimmune diseases, pregnancy or lactation. Clinical symptoms, serum thyroxine and TRAb, thyroid ultrasound, and orbital computed tomography formed the basis for the diagnoses. For the first round of RT-PCR on the TCR CDR3, the HTBI primer set was used together with the Qiagen OneStep RT-PCR kit. Most expanded thyroid clonotypes (frequency above 0.001) were also found in blood, which suggests that blood repertoires may mirror thyroid immune responses. In cross-validation, a model built on a 13 V-J signature told ophthalmopathy apart from stable hyperthyroidism with 87.88% sensitivity and roughly 83% specificity, and in testing the same model reached 80%/75%. In validation, progression to ophthalmopathy was predicted by the model with about 70% sensitivity and about 72% specificity, a median of about 6 months before onset. To identify TCR V-J signatures that set the groups apart, the researchers used a discovery cohort of 90 to 100 patients, made up of under 45 with Graves' ophthalmopathy and around 58 with stable Graves' hyperthyroidism. Prospective prediction of ophthalmopathy was tested in an independent validation cohort of about 19 hyperthyroidism patients and 17 patients who later progressed to ophthalmopathy. For training and testing, the roughly 93 patients in the discovery cohort were randomly divided in a 7:3 ratio. Thyroid tissue and blood T-cell repertoires from roughly 6 Graves' hyperthyroidism patients were also compared in the study. Following sampling, methimazole starting at 30 mg daily was given to hyperthyroidism patients, and high-dose intravenous methylprednisolone was given to ophthalmopathy patients. A second multiplex PCR round built the libraries, followed by size selection and purification. The libraries were sequenced on an Illumina HiSeq2000 using paired-end 100 bp reads. SOAPnuke was used to process the raw data, removing reads that contained adapters or uncalled bases, had a mean Phred below 15, or lacked an exact match to the constant primer or identifier. High-quality paired reads were merged with COPE v1.2.5, and unique nucleotide sequences were defined as clonotypes. MiTCR v1.1 was used to align clonotypes to the IMGT TRBV, TRBD and TRBJ reference segments. The analysis included only V-J combinations with a frequency above 0.0001, which together covered roughly 99% of the repertoires. The TCS score was defined as F50 (clonal expansion) divided by E x V (chaos), with BLOSUM62-based TCRdist calculated between CDR3 peptides within each V-J. Welch's t-statistics and random forest reduced roughly 540 V-J features to roughly 13, which were used in a naive Bayes classifier (R e1071). No statistical method was used to set the sample size in advance, and investigators knew the group allocation. The paper reports TCR Vbeta CDR3 sequencing of 135 peripheral blood samples: under 45 ophthalmopathy, under 80 hyperthyroidism and approximately 17 progressor patients.

This receptor was taken from a woman aged 25 to 39 with Graves disease. Donor details come from another sample of the same person, matched by shared clones. This sample comprised peripheral blood mononuclear cells (PBMCs), obtained at new diagnosis, from a patient treated with antithyroid drugs.

CDR3 protein: CASSGLAGGSDTQYF. The nucleotide sequence is TGTGCCAGCAGTGGACTAGCGGGAGGCTCAGATACGCAGTATTTT. The chain is assembled from TRBV2 and TRBJ2-3; 13 central nucleotides agree with TRBD2. The CDR3 numbers 15 residues from cysteine through phenylalanine. Only the CDR3 part of the read is kept: 45 bases, read in frame from the first base. V is cut back by 4 bases and J by 4 bases, with 2 bases in the junction unmatched. The germline V gene sets CDR1 to SNHLY and CDR2 to FYNNEI. Beyond the CDR3, the reference TRBV2 and TRBJ2-3 genes provide the residues; the full variable domain reads: EPEVTQTPSHQVTQMGQEVILRCVPISNHLYFYWYRQILGQKVEFLVSFYNNEISEKSEIFDDQFSVERPDGSNFTLKIRSTKLEDSAMYFCASSGLAGGSDTQYFGPGTRLTVL.